Listed below are T cell receptor beta chains from one sample, sequenced in a study of T-cell reconstitution after alpha-beta-depleted transplantation in children. Using its own MiXCR run on the PCR reads, TCRdb lists one record per CDR3 protein. This table has 360,000 or so distinct CDR3 sequences, about a fifth appearing once. The specimen comprised PBMCs from the stem cell graft donor, sampled from the stem cell graft. The receptors originated from a human donor who donated a stem cell graft to a child with acute myeloid leukemia. Both conserved end residues are part of each CDR3. D genes are given only for firm matches. Rows may omit the clone size; those that give it use once, few, many or a size class.

clone_size j_call d_call v_call cdr3_aa cdr3_nt
. TRBJ2-7 . TRBV29-1 CSGWRTSPFFSYEQYF TGCAGCGGATGGCGAACTAGCCCTTTTTTCTCCTACGAGCAGTACTTC
few TRBJ1-5 . TRBV28 CASTNYGNQPQHF TGTGCCAGCACCAACTACGGCAATCAGCCCCAGCATTTT
. TRBJ2-3 TRBD1 TRBV7-8 CASRPRDRGTDTQYF TGTGCCAGCCGCCCCCGGGACAGAGGGACAGATACGCAGTATTTT
few TRBJ2-3 TRBD1 TRBV6-5 CASSYTGGQGDTQYF TGTGCCAGCAGTTATACAGGGGGCCAAGGAGATACGCAGTATTTT
few TRBJ1-2 . TRBV4-1 CASSQEGGVSNYGYTF TGCGCCAGCAGCCAAGAGGGAGGGGTTTCTAACTATGGCTACACCTTC
. TRBJ2-3 . TRBV2 CASRQGTSTDTQYF TGTGCCAGCAGACAGGGGACTAGCACAGATACGCAGTATTTT
few TRBJ2-7 . TRBV4-1 CASSQEAREAYEQYF TGCGCCAGCAGCCAAGAAGCCAGGGAAGCCTACGAGCAGTACTTC
many TRBJ2-3 TRBD1 TRBV5-1 CASSLYRDRGTDTQYF TGCGCCAGCAGCTTATACCGGGACAGGGGCACAGATACGCAGTATTTT
. TRBJ1-6 . TRBV12-3/TRBV12-4 CASSWRVEADLRSPLHF TGTGCCAGCAGTTGGAGGGTCGAGGCGGATTTGAGATCACCCCTCCACTTT
. TRBJ2-7 TRBD1 TRBV28 CASSPVGDRGHIEQYF TGTGCCAGCAGTCCCGTCGGGGACAGGGGGCATATCGAGCAGTACTTC
. TRBJ1-1 TRBD1 TRBV12-3/TRBV12-4 CATHSGGRTEAFF TGTGCCACCCATTCAGGGGGTCGGACTGAAGCTTTCTTT
many TRBJ1-1 . TRBV5-1 CASSLGRSNTEAFF TGCGCCAGCAGCCTGGGGAGGTCGAACACTGAAGCTTTCTTT
. TRBJ2-7 . TRBV4-1 CASSQGQTSAYEQYF TGCGCCAGCAGCCAAGGTCAGACCAGTGCCTACGAGCAGTACTTC
many TRBJ2-1 . TRBV20-1 CSALLGGYPYPSSYNEQFF TGCAGTGCCCTTCTCGGGGGATACCCTTATCCAAGCTCCTACAATGAGCAGTTCTTC
. TRBJ2-1 TRBD2 TRBV20-1 CSARVLRLASIDEQFF TGCAGTGCTAGAGTTCTTAGACTAGCGTCTATCGATGAGCAGTTCTTC
many TRBJ2-3 TRBD2 TRBV4-2 CASTTSGIDTQYF TGTGCCAGCACGACTAGCGGCATAGATACGCAGTATTTT
. TRBJ2-2 . TRBV19 CASSITSRSTGELFF TGTGCCAGTAGTATAACTAGCAGGAGCACCGGGGAGCTGTTTTTT
many TRBJ2-5 TRBD2 TRBV7-8 CASSPGTSGSEYF TGTGCCAGCAGCCCGGGGACTAGCGGGAGCGAGTACTTC
many TRBJ2-2 . TRBV6-4 CASSTGNTGELFF TGTGCCAGCAGTACAGGGAACACCGGGGAGCTGTTTTTT
. TRBJ2-7 TRBD2 TRBV20-1 CSARTSASYEQYF TGCAGTGCTAGGACTAGCGCCTCCTACGAGCAGTACTTC
. TRBJ2-4 . TRBV28 CASSVQGRVKNIQYF TGTGCCAGCAGTGTACAGGGAAGGGTCAAAAACATTCAGTACTTC
. TRBJ2-3 . TRBV3-1 CASSQDVLAGPTDTQYF TGTGCCAGCAGCCAAGATGTATTGGCGGGCCCCACAGATACGCAGTATTTT
. TRBJ2-3 TRBD2 TRBV5-1 CVSSLDRTGGPSDTQYF TGCGTCAGCAGCTTGGATAGAACGGGAGGGCCCTCAGATACGCAGTATTTT
many TRBJ2-1 . TRBV10-2 CASKPQWTLASDEQFF TGCGCCAGCAAACCTCAATGGACACTAGCTTCGGATGAGCAGTTCTTC
few TRBJ1-1 . TRBV25-1 CASSEVNRFLGAFF TGTGCCAGCAGTGAGGTGAACCGGTTTCTTGGAGCTTTCTTT
. TRBJ2-7 . TRBV7-9 CASSLPLGLEQYF TGTGCCAGCAGCTTACCCTTAGGGCTCGAGCAGTACTTC
few TRBJ2-7 . TRBV5-6 CASSLTGPYEQYF TGTGCCAGCAGCTTGACGGGACCCTACGAGCAGTACTTC